The 29 T cell receptor beta chains in this list originate from one sample, sequenced in a study of molecular identifiers for immune sequencing clone quantification. TCRdb re-analysed the PCR reads in MiXCR, keeping a single row per CDR3 protein. The sample has fewer than 350,000 distinct CDR3 sequences; 20% to 25% are singletons. Sequenced sample: naive CD8+ T cells from blood, with Jurkat cell RNA spiked in. Subset denoted: FACS-sorted CD8+CD4-CCR7+CD45RA+ naive T cells. The receptor source for this set is a human donor in good health. Some libraries in this study had Jurkat cell RNA spiked in.

The genes are TRBV6-5 and TRBJ2-7; D is unclear. CDR1 and CDR2 from the germline V gene are MNHEY and SVGAGI. CDR3 length: 15 amino acids. The V end lost 1 base, the J end lost 4 bases, and 14 bases lay between the germline ends. The chain's CDR3 is CASSYLEGSGYEQYF. As DNA, the CDR3 is TGTGCCAGCAGTTACTTAGAAGGTTCTGGATACGAGCAGTACTTC.

On this clonotype: A read error may be the cause here, since a much bigger clone is one base away. The chain carries TRBV4-1 and TRBJ1-5; maybe TRBD1 (6 bases). The germline V gene encodes CDR1 MGHRA and CDR2 YSYEKL. The CDR3 extends over 16 amino acids. CDR3 amino acids: CAGSQEMGVGGQPQHF. The CDR3, as DNA: TGCGCCGGCAGCCAAGAAATGGGGGTAGGGGGTCAGCCCCAGCATTTT.

The chain links TRBV12-5 to TRBJ2-5, with 9 bases aligning to TRBD1. V shed 2 bases and J 1 base; nucleotides not matched to a gene: 8. Germline-derived CDR1 and CDR2 are LGHNT and FRNRAP. The CDR3 extends over 17 amino acids. Here the CDR3 reads CASGLRPPGQGQETQYF. In DNA form, the CDR3 reads TGTGCTAGTGGTTTGCGGCCACCGGGACAGGGCCAAGAGACCCAGTACTTC.

The J gene is TRBJ2-7, the V gene TRBV5-5, with TRBD1 identical over 9 bases. Per the germline V gene, CDR1 is SGHKS and CDR2 is YYEKEE (reference sequence). With V trimmed by 6 bases and J by 3 bases, 7 bases remained unmatched. The CDR3 spans 14 residues. CDR3 residues: CASIPSTGGYEQYF. CDR3 bases: TGTGCCAGCATCCCGTCGACAGGGGGCTACGAGCAGTACTTC.

On this clonotype itself: This may be a read error, as it is one base from a much larger clone. V is TRBV7-9 and J is TRBJ2-3, with a tentative D call TRBD2 (7 bases). The germline gives CDR1 SEHNR, CDR2 FQNEAQ (reference sequence). V lost 0 bases, J lost 4 bases, and 11 bases lay in between. The CDR3 has 15 residues. The CDR3: CASSLAGGPADTQYF. CDR3 coding DNA: TGTGCCAGCAGCTTAGCGGGGGGGCCCGCAGATACGCAGTATTTT.

Points on this clonotype: An end of the junction does not agree with germline; a read error may underlie this. The chain joins TRBV7-3 to TRBJ2-1, with TRBD1 identical over 8 bases. Germline V gene lookup returns CDR1 SGHTA and CDR2 FQGTGA. The CDR3 is 13 amino acids. CDR3 coding DNA: TGTGCCAGCAACTTAGGGACAGGAAATGAGCAGTTCTTC. Translation: CASNLGTGNEQFF.

This clonotype was counted many times. The chain uses TRBV2 and TRBJ2-5; D may be TRBD1 or TRBD2 (6 bases each). CDR1 is SNHLY and CDR2 is FYNNEI in the germline V gene. The CDR3 spans 16 residues. V lost 0 bases and J 1 base, leaving 12 bases between the germline ends. The chain's CDR3 is CASSEAEGQLQETQYF. The CDR3 DNA reads TGTGCCAGCAGTGAAGCGGAGGGACAACTCCAAGAGACCCAGTACTTC.

This clonotype was counted only a few times. The V and J genes are TRBV24-1 and TRBJ2-3, with TRBD1 matching over 7 bases. The germline CDR1 and CDR2 sequences are KGHDR and SFDVKD. J was trimmed by 3 bases and V by 5 bases; bases with no gene match: 10. The CDR3 consists of 16 residues. DNA for the CDR3: TGTGCCACCAGTGGAAGACAGGGTAAAAGTACAGATACGCAGTATTTT. As protein: CATSGRQGKSTDTQYF.

This clonotype was counted at least ten times. The CDR3 DNA reads as TGTGCCAGCAGCTTAGGTCGGAACGACAATGAGCAGTTCTTC. It translates to CASSLGRNDNEQFF. The chain combines TRBV7-3 with TRBJ2-1; D unresolved. This CDR3 spans 14 amino acids. V was shortened by 2 bases and J by 5 bases, with 10 bases between the two germline ends. Germline V CDR1 and CDR2: SGHTA, FQGTGA.

This chain connects TRBV27 to TRBJ2-3, with 8 bases matching TRBD2. After removal of 6 bases from V and 2 bases from J, the junction contained 13 bases not matched to a gene. This CDR3 comprises 17 residues. CDR1 and CDR2 (germline): MNHEY, SMNVEV (reference sequence). The CDR3 nucleotides are TGTGCCAGCAGCAAACTACTACCGGGGGGGGCCACAGATACGCAGTATTTT. Its protein is CASSKLLPGGATDTQYF.

This clonotype was seen many times. The V and J genes are TRBV12-3 or TRBV12-4 and TRBJ2-5; D is tentatively TRBD1 or TRBD2 (6 bases each). The CDR3 is 16 amino acids. V dropped 3 bases and J dropped 3 bases, with 17 bases sitting between them. CDR3 loop: CASSFPGVGGKETQYF. The DNA of the CDR3 is TGTGCCAGCAGTTTCCCAGGGGTTGGGGGGAAAGAGACCCAGTACTTC.

Note on this clonotype: A much larger clone differs by one base, so this may be a read error. CDR3 bases: TGTGCCAGCGGCTCATACCCTAGGACAGGGGACGAGCAGTACTTC. Translated, it gives CASGSYPRTGDEQYF. V usage is TRBV12-3 or TRBV12-4 and J usage is TRBJ2-7; 9 bases match TRBD1. The trim removed 8 bases at V and 5 bases at J, leaving 13 bases unmatched. The CDR3 is 15 residues long.

This clonotype was recorded at least ten times. In DNA, the CDR3 is TGTGCCAGCAGCCCTGCGGGCCCATCCCCGCACATTCAGTACTTC. Protein product: CASSPAGPSPHIQYF. The chain employs TRBV12-3 or TRBV12-4 and TRBJ2-4; D perhaps matches TRBD2 (5 bases). V was pared by 6 bases and J by 8 bases, with 20 bases between. This CDR3 region has 15 residues.

The genes are TRBV27 and TRBJ2-5; weak D call: TRBD2 (7 bases). Between the trimmed V and J ends, which lost 5 bases and 5 bases, there was a span of 18 bases. The length of the CDR3 is 15 residues. Germline lookup yields CDR1 MNHEY and CDR2 SMNVEV (reference sequence). The CDR3 loop is CASSHLGGAGETQYF. In DNA form, the CDR3 reads TGTGCCAGCAGTCACTTGGGGGGGGCAGGGGAGACCCAGTACTTC.

A word on this clonotype: Given a much more abundant clone one base away, this may be a read error. In this CDR3 the conserved last residue, phenylalanine or tryptophan, is missing, so a read error is likely. The chain joins TRBV7-8 to TRBJ2-3; D is perhaps TRBD2 (7 bases). The CDR3 contains 17 residues. Trimming pared 2 bases from V and 1 base from J, leaving 16 bases between. From germline, CDR1 is SGHVS and CDR2 FQNEAQ. In nucleotides, the CDR3 is TGTGCCAGCAGCTTAAAGAAGGGGGGGCCGGGCACAGATACGCAGTATCTT. Translation gives CASSLKKGGPGTDTQYL.

The chain recombines TRBV11-3 with TRBJ2-2, with D perhaps matching TRBD1 or TRBD2 (5 bases each). The ends were cut back, 5 bases at V and 0 bases at J, with 31 bases in the middle. Germline V gives CDR1 SGHNT, CDR2 YENEEA. This CDR3 comprises 22 residues. The CDR3 DNA sequence: TGTGCCAGCAGCGCCAGGGCGTTCAGGTCCGACCCCGGGATGACGAACACCGGGGAGCTGTTTTTT. It codes for CASSARAFRSDPGMTNTGELFF.

This clonotype was recorded a few times. The rearrangement uses TRBV2 and TRBJ2-3, with 8 positions matching TRBD1. V shed 8 bases and J 2 bases; nucleotides not matched to a gene: 12. CDR1 and CDR2 from the germline V gene are SNHLY and FYNNEI. CDR3 length equals 16 residues. The CDR3 nucleotides read TGTGCCAGCGTGAGGACAGGGAAGGGGGACACAGATACGCAGTATTTT. Its translation is CASVRTGKGDTDTQYF.

This clonotype was counted many times. The chain links TRBV28 to TRBJ2-5, with D unclear. Germline CDR1 is MDHEN and CDR2 is SYDVKM. The CDR3 spans 15 residues. Trimming took 2 bases from V and 4 from J, leaving 14 bases between them. The CDR3 bases are TGTGCCAGCAGTTTAAGCGACGGATCTAGAGAGACCCAGTACTTC. Protein sequence: CASSLSDGSRETQYF. The full variable domain, rest sourced from reference TRBV28 and TRBJ2-5, is DVKVTQSSRYLVKRTGEKVFLECVQDMDHENMFWYRQDPGLGLRLIYFSYDVKMKEKGDIPEGYSVSREKKERFSLILESASTNQTSMYLCASSLSDGSRETQYFGPGTRLLVL.

This clonotype was recorded many times. V and J are TRBV28 and TRBJ2-1; D gene ambiguous. The length of the CDR3 is 15 residues. Trimming left V 1 base short and J 0 bases short, with 7 bases between. CDR1 is MDHEN, CDR2 SYDVKM, per germline. The CDR3: CASSLSGPSYNEQFF. DNA of the CDR3: TGTGCCAGCAGTTTATCGGGCCCCTCCTACAATGAGCAGTTCTTC.

This clonotype has a count of ten or more. V is TRBV12-3 or TRBV12-4 and J is TRBJ2-3, with 8 bases lining up with TRBD1. This CDR3 is 15 amino acids long. The V segment lost 3 bases and the J segment 2 bases; nucleotides outside the gene matches: 4. The CDR3 DNA is TGTGCCAGCAGTTTTATGGGACAGGACACAGATACGCAGTATTTT. Amino acids: CASSFMGQDTDTQYF.

This chain links TRBV27 with TRBJ2-7; D gene unclear. Germline V gene lookup returns CDR1 MNHEY and CDR2 SMNVEV (reference sequence). The CDR3 has 15 residues. V dropped 2 bases and J dropped 7 bases, with 18 bases sitting between them. The CDR3 nucleotides are TGTGCCAGCAGTTTACGGACCCAGATGATACGAGAGCAGTACTTC. Amino acids: CASSLRTQMIREQYF.

Regarding this clonotype: Since a much larger clone is just one base distant, this may be a read error. The rearrangement joins TRBV28 to TRBJ1-5; 11 bases match TRBD1. Germline-derived CDR1 and CDR2 are MDHEN and SYDVKM. This CDR3 comprises 15 residues. This CDR3 is CAIQDRGPSNKPQHF. The CDR3 bases are TGTGCCATCCAGGACAGGGGGCCTAGCAATAAGCCCCAGCATTTT. The variable domain in full, with the rest retrieved from reference TRBV28 and TRBJ1-5, is DVKVTQSSRYLVKRTGEKVFLECVQDMDHENMFWYRQDPGLGLRLIYFSYDVKMKEKGDIPEGYSVSREKKERFSLILESASTNQTSMYLCAIQDRGPSNKPQHFGDGTRLSIL.

This sequence joins TRBV7-9 and TRBJ2-5; D not resolved. V was shortened by 1 base and J by 5 bases, with 14 bases between the two germline ends. Looked up from germline, CDR1 is SEHNR and CDR2 is FQNEAQ (reference sequence). This CDR3 has 15 amino acids. Written as DNA, the CDR3 is TGTGCCAGCAGCTTAGTTGTATCCGGACGGGAGACCCAGTACTTC. This sequence encodes CASSLVVSGRETQYF.

Worth noting for this clonotype: This may be a read error: a much more frequent sequence differs by one nucleotide. The rearrangement uses TRBV4-2 and TRBJ1-5, with 8 bases lining up with TRBD1. CDR1 and CDR2 (germline): LGHNA, YNFKEQ. This CDR3 contains 16 residues. For the CDR3, the DNA is TGTACCAGCAGCCAAGCCTTGACAGGGGACGGGCAGCCCCAGCATTTT. Translating it yields CTSSQALTGDGQPQHF.

Comment on this clonotype: This may be a read error, as it is one base from a much larger clone. The J gene is TRBJ2-1, the V gene TRBV4-1; D not certain. Trimming pared 6 bases from V and 9 bases from J, leaving 18 bases between. The CDR3 is made up of 14 amino acids. Germline V gene data show CDR1 as MGHRA and CDR2 as YSYEKL. The CDR3 region has the DNA TGCGCCAGCAGACACCTAACTATAGCCCGTGAGCAGTTCTTC. Translating it yields CASRHLTIAREQFF.

The table lists this clonotype with a few counts. The V gene is TRBV2, the J gene TRBJ2-4, with a possible D match to TRBD2 (6 bases). Germline V gives CDR1 SNHLY, CDR2 FYNNEI. This CDR3 has 14 residues. V was clipped by 4 bases and J by 4 bases, with 11 bases between them. CDR3 in amino acids: CASSGRTKKNIQYF. The CDR3 DNA follows: TGTGCCAGCAGTGGTAGGACTAAAAAAAACATTCAGTACTTC.

This clonotype came up many times. The gene calls are TRBV12-5 and TRBJ2-3; 8 bases map to TRBD1. The V gene's germline CDR1 is LGHNT and CDR2 FRNRAP. With V trimmed by 5 bases and J by 0 bases, 4 bases remained unmatched. The CDR3 sequence is 15 residues long. In DNA, the CDR3 is TGTGCTAGTGGTCCGGGACAGGCGAGCACAGATACGCAGTATTTT. Its protein is CASGPGQASTDTQYF.

This clonotype came up many times. The chain is built from TRBV27 and TRBJ1-1, with 7 positions matching TRBD1. The length of the CDR3 is 16 residues. Germline CDR1 reads MNHEY; CDR2 reads SMNVEV (reference sequence). V was clipped by 3 bases and J by 6 bases; unmatched bases: 13. The CDR3 protein is CASSFGVGSGGSEAFF. In DNA form, the CDR3 reads TGTGCCAGCAGTTTTGGAGTTGGATCAGGGGGATCTGAAGCTTTCTTT.

In this sample, this clonotype turned up many times. The chain uses TRBV5-4 and TRBJ2-7, with TRBD2 matching over 7 bases. The junction had 10 bases not matched to a gene; V was cut back by 4 bases and J by 0 bases. Germline V gene lookup returns CDR1 SGHNT and CDR2 YYREEE (reference sequence). This CDR3 region has 16 residues. The CDR3 DNA is TGTGCCAGCAGCCTCGTGGGAGGGGCGTTCTCCTACGAGCAGTACTTC. This sequence encodes CASSLVGGAFSYEQYF.